The 31 T cell receptor beta chains below were found in one sample sequenced in a study of blood T cell repertoires in COVID-19. Libraries were prepared by immunoSEQ multiplex PCR; TCRdb keeps only in-frame clonotypes and omits some of them. The sample has 340,000 or so clones; over 75% are singletons. Sequenced sample: peripheral blood. Receptors were obtained from a man over 45 with active or convalescent COVID-19.

As concerns this clone: One end of the junction is discordant with germline, which a read error may explain. The gene calls are TRBV6-4 and TRBJ2-7; TRBD2 is a possible D gene (5 bases). Per germline, CDR1 MRHNA and CDR2 SNTAGT. CDR3 size: 14 residues. CDR3 sequence: CASSDNLRVYGQYF. The CDR3 region has the DNA TGTGCCAGCAGTGATAACCTGCGGGTGTACGGGCAGTACTTC.

The rearrangement links TRBV10-3 to TRBJ2-1; TRBD2 matches at 9 bases. Looked up from germline, CDR1 is ENHRY and CDR2 is SYGVKD. J lost 3 bases, V lost 5 bases, and 5 bases had no gene match. The CDR3 totals 15 residues. CDR3 loop: CAISPGTSFYNEQFF. CDR3 DNA: TGTGCCATCAGTCCCGGGACTAGCTTCTACAATGAGCAGTTCTTC.

The table lists this clone with a count of one. J is TRBJ2-1 and V is TRBV24-1; possibly TRBD2 for D (5 bases). Trimming took off 6 bases at V and 15 bases at J, with 17 bases between the two ends. This CDR3 contains 12 residues. Per the germline V gene, CDR1 is KGHDR and CDR2 is SFDVKD. CDR3 protein: CATSTPWGDPFF. The CDR3 bases are TGTGCCACCAGTACCCCCTGGGGAGATCCGTTCTTC.

The chain employs TRBV18 and TRBJ1-4, with 9 bases that match TRBD1. V lost 0 bases to trimming and J lost 7 bases; unmatched junction nucleotides: 0. This CDR3 contains 14 residues. From germline, CDR1 is KGHSH and CDR2 LQKENI. In nucleotides, the CDR3 is TGTGCCAGCTCACCACCGGACAGGGGTGAAAAACTGTTTTTT. Protein sequence: CASSPPDRGEKLFF.

This chain uses TRBV28 with TRBJ1-1; 8 bases line up with TRBD1. The germline V gene encodes CDR1 MDHEN and CDR2 SYDVKM. This CDR3 is built from 13 residues. V lost 7 bases, J lost 3 bases, and 4 bases stayed unmatched. CDR3 protein: CASNRQGYTEAFF. CDR3 nucleotide sequence: TGTGCCAGCAACCGACAGGGGTACACTGAAGCTTTCTTT.

This clone appeared once. The CDR3 DNA follows: TGCGCCAGCAGCTACCAGGGTGTTAATGAAAAACTGTTTTTT. Encoded protein: CASSYQGVNEKLFF. The chain carries TRBV5-1 and TRBJ1-4; D is possibly TRBD1 (5 bases). This CDR3 is built from 14 residues. Germline V gene sequence: CDR1 SGHRS, CDR2 YFSETQ. The V end was cut by 3 bases, the J end by 4 bases, with 10 bases between. Drawing the rest from reference TRBV5-1 and TRBJ1-4, the complete variable domain is KAGVTQTPRYLIKTRGQQVTLSCSPISGHRSVSWYQQTPGQGLQFLFEYFSETQRNKGNFPGRFSGRQFSNSRSEMNVSTLELGDSALYLCASSYQGVNEKLFFGSGTQLSVL.

This CDR3 is CAWSIWTGSSYNSPLHF. The CDR3 DNA reads as TGTGCCTGGAGTATATGGACGGGAAGCTCCTATAATTCACCCCTCCACTTT. The V and J genes are TRBV30 and TRBJ1-6; no clear D gene. CDR1 and CDR2 from the germline V gene are GTSNPN and SVGIG (reference sequence). Trimming took 2 bases from V and 0 from J, leaving 14 bases between them. The CDR3 spans 17 residues.

The chain carries TRBV6-5 and TRBJ2-5, with 11 bases matching TRBD1. The germline V gene encodes CDR1 MNHEY and CDR2 SVGAGI. Trimming removed 7 bases from V and 5 bases from J; junction bases left unmatched: 9. CDR3 length equals 15 residues. The CDR3 DNA reads as TGTGCCAGCACCCCAGGACAGGGGGCGCGGGAGACCCAGTACTTC. Translating it yields CASTPGQGARETQYF.

The CDR3 loop is CASSQYRGDTEAFF. DNA for the CDR3: TGTGCCAGCTCGCAATACAGGGGGGACACTGAAGCTTTCTTT. J is TRBJ1-1 and V is TRBV18; 8 bases agree with TRBD1. The CDR3 consists of 14 residues. Germline CDR1 is KGHSH and CDR2 is LQKENI. Trimming removed 6 bases from V and 3 bases from J; junction bases left unmatched: 6.

V is TRBV5-4 and J is TRBJ2-7; TRBD1 matches at 8 bases. The CDR3 covers 14 residues. Looked up from germline, CDR1 is SGHNT and CDR2 is YYREEE (reference sequence). The V segment lost 4 bases and the J segment 5 bases; nucleotides outside the gene matches: 8. CDR3 nucleotide sequence: TGTGCCAGCAGCCCGAGGACAGGGAGCCACGAGCAGTACTTC. Translation gives CASSPRTGSHEQYF.

The CDR3 is CASYPQGPNTEAFF. Written as DNA, the CDR3 is TGTGCCAGCTACCCACAGGGGCCGAACACTGAAGCTTTCTTT. V usage is TRBV27 and J usage is TRBJ1-1; 7 nucleotides agree with TRBD1. Trimming at V came to 8 bases and at J to 1 base, leaving 7 bases not matched to a gene. Per germline, CDR1 MNHEY and CDR2 SMNVEV (reference sequence). The CDR3 covers 14 residues.

This chain links TRBV7-2 with TRBJ1-1; D is uncertain. Germline-derived CDR1 and CDR2 are SGHTA and FQGNSA. V was shortened by 7 bases and J by 4 bases, with 19 bases between the two germline ends. This CDR3 comprises 15 residues. This CDR3 is CASIKWRGLGTEAFF. The CDR3 DNA reads as TGTGCCAGCATCAAATGGAGAGGGTTAGGCACTGAAGCTTTCTTT.

DNA for the CDR3: TGTGCCAGCAGTTCACCGTGGGACAGGGGCCCCTCTGGGGCCAACGTCCTGACTTTC. Its protein product is CASSSPWDRGPSGANVLTF. This chain connects TRBV2 to TRBJ2-6, with 10 bases fitting TRBD1. Germline CDR1 is SNHLY and CDR2 is FYNNEI. The CDR3 sequence is 19 residues long. V dropped 5 bases and J dropped 0; count of bases not matched to a gene: 10.

In DNA form, the CDR3 reads TGTGCCACCAGTGTTGGGGGGAGAAGCAATCAGCCCCAGCATTTT. This translates into CATSVGGRSNQPQHF. The chain combines TRBV24-1 with TRBJ1-5; D may be TRBD1 (5 bases). The CDR3 extends over 15 amino acids. CDR1 and CDR2 (germline): KGHDR, SFDVKD. The V and J ends lost 5 bases and 1 base respectively, with 11 bases between them.

DNA for the CDR3: TGTGCCAGCAGCATAGGGACCAGGGGGCGGGACTATGGCTACACCTTC. Translation: CASSIGTRGRDYGYTF. The V and J genes are TRBV7-2 and TRBJ1-2, with 8 bases matching TRBD1. V shed 5 bases, J shed 3 bases, and the junction held 11 bases outside the gene matches. The CDR3 is 16 residues long. CDR1 is SGHTA, CDR2 FQGNSA, per germline.

The CDR3 is CASSLDGGLAGYEQYF. CDR3 bases: TGTGCCAGCAGCTTAGATGGGGGACTAGCGGGGTACGAGCAGTACTTC. V gene TRBV11-2 combines with J gene TRBJ2-7; 13 nucleotides agree with TRBD2. Trimming at V came to 0 bases and at J to 4 bases, leaving 3 bases not matched to a gene. Germline lookup yields CDR1 SGHAT and CDR2 FQNNGV. The CDR3 length is 16 residues.

This rearrangement joins TRBV11-3 to TRBJ1-1; tentatively, D is TRBD1 (5 bases). The CDR3 is made up of 12 amino acids. Germline V lookup: CDR1 SGHNT, CDR2 YENEEA. V lost 2 bases and J 8 bases, leaving 9 bases between the germline ends. Written as DNA, the CDR3 is TGTGCCAGCAGCTTAAGGGACTCAGAAGCTTTCTTT. This encodes CASSLRDSEAFF.

This clone was picked up one time. CDR3: CATSDSGQGASQPQHF. CDR3 sequence (DNA): TGTGCCACCAGTGATTCGGGACAGGGGGCAAGTCAGCCCCAGCATTTT. V and J are TRBV24-1 and TRBJ1-5; 12 bases align to TRBD1. This CDR3 has 16 residues. Looked up from germline, CDR1 is KGHDR and CDR2 is SFDVKD. V trimming: 2 bases; J trimming: 6 bases; junction bases outside the gene matches: 4.

This chain connects TRBV4-1 to TRBJ2-1, with D possibly TRBD2 on 6 matching bases. This CDR3 is built from 16 residues. Looked up from germline, CDR1 is MGHRA and CDR2 is YSYEKL. The V gene lost 1 base and the J gene lost 7 bases, with 17 bases spanning the gap. Written as DNA, the CDR3 is TGCGCCAGCAGCCAAGTAACGGGGGACGGGGTTAATGAGCAGTTCTTC. The encoded protein is CASSQVTGDGVNEQFF.

The chain uses TRBV3-1 (or the pseudogene TRBV3-2) and TRBJ2-7, with D possibly matching TRBD2 (5 bases). The CDR3 spans 15 residues. Germline assignment: CDR1 LGHDT and CDR2 YNNKEL (reference sequence). V was cut by 0 bases and J by 0 bases, with 9 bases left in between. The chain's CDR3 is CASSQDGLFSYEQYF. CDR3 DNA: TGTGCCAGCAGCCAAGATGGACTCTTCTCCTACGAGCAGTACTTC.

This rearrangement joins TRBV27 to TRBJ1-6; 7 nucleotides line up with TRBD1. The CDR3 spans 15 residues. V shed 4 bases and J 7 bases; nucleotides not matched to a gene: 7. Per the germline V gene, CDR1 is MNHEY and CDR2 is SMNVEV (reference sequence). The CDR3: CASSWSGRGNSPLHF. The CDR3 DNA sequence: TGTGCCAGCAGTTGGTCGGGCAGGGGGAATTCACCCCTCCACTTT.

This clone was seen a single time. The rearrangement joins TRBV2 to TRBJ1-5, with 12 bases that match TRBD1. Germline assignment: CDR1 SNHLY and CDR2 FYNNEI. The CDR3 covers 15 residues. V shed 3 bases, J shed 7 bases, and the junction held 4 bases outside the gene matches. The CDR3, as DNA: TGTGCCAGCAGTGAGGGACAGGGGGCTCAGCAGCCCCAGCATTTT. Translation: CASSEGQGAQQPQHF.

The rearrangement joins TRBV11-2 to TRBJ2-3; TRBD2 aligns across 7 bases. The J segment lost 7 bases and the V segment lost 3 bases, leaving 10 bases of the junction unmatched. CDR3 length equals 15 residues. The germline CDR1 and CDR2 sequences are SGHAT and FQNNGV. In nucleotides, the CDR3 is TGTGCCAGCAGCTTCGGCGGGGGAGGGGCACATACGCAGTATTTT. Translating gives CASSFGGGGAHTQYF.

The V call is TRBV7-9, the J call TRBJ1-5; 8 bases match TRBD1. Germline loops: CDR1 SEHNR, CDR2 FQNEAQ (reference sequence). CDR3 size: 15 residues. J gave up 7 bases and V 2 bases, and 7 bases lay outside the gene matches. The CDR3 DNA reads as TGTGCCAGCAGCTTATCGGACAGGGATGAGCAGCCCCAGCATTTT. Amino acids: CASSLSDRDEQPQHF.

The V call is TRBV28, the J call TRBJ1-1, with D perhaps TRBD1 (5 bases). CDR3 length: 11 amino acids. V lost 3 bases and J 11 bases, leaving 10 bases between the germline ends. CDR1 and CDR2 from the germline V gene are MDHEN and SYDVKM. The CDR3 nucleotides read TGTGCCAGCAGTTTGGGGGGGACGGCTTTCTTT. This sequence encodes CASSLGGTAFF.

This sequence joins TRBV3-1 (or the pseudogene TRBV3-2) and TRBJ2-2, with a tentative D call TRBD2 (6 bases). Germline assignment: CDR1 LGHDT and CDR2 YNNKEL (reference sequence). V dropped 0 bases and J dropped 7 bases, with 9 bases sitting between them. This CDR3 contains 14 residues. As DNA, the CDR3 is TGTGCCAGCAGCCAAGACGTCGGGGGCGGGGAGCTGTTTTTT. Translation: CASSQDVGGGELFF.

This clone is a singleton in its sample. V and J are TRBV11-1 and TRBJ1-1, with 7 bases fitting TRBD1. The junction had 3 bases not matched to a gene; V was cut back by 7 bases and J by 1 base. Germline V gene sequence: CDR1 SGHAT, CDR2 FQDESV (reference sequence). There are 13 residues in the CDR3. CDR3 sequence: CASNNRGNTEAFF. CDR3 nucleotide sequence: TGTGCCAGCAACAACAGGGGGAACACTGAAGCTTTCTTT.

V is TRBV28 and J is TRBJ2-1; 8 positions agree with TRBD2. Germline V gives CDR1 MDHEN, CDR2 SYDVKM. After removal of 7 bases from V and 1 base from J, the junction contained 9 bases not matched to a gene. This CDR3 is built from 16 residues. In DNA form, the CDR3 reads TGTGCCAGCATAACGGGCGGGGGGAGTTCCTACAATGAGCAGTTCTTC. Translating gives CASITGGGSSYNEQFF.

CDR3 sequence: CASSWGGRGLAYEQYF. DNA for the CDR3: TGTGCCAGCAGCTGGGGAGGGAGGGGGTTAGCCTACGAGCAGTACTTC. This sequence joins TRBV5-5 and TRBJ2-7; tentatively, D is TRBD2 (7 bases). V shed 3 bases and J shed 2 bases, with 18 bases lying between them. CDR1 and CDR2 (germline): SGHKS, YYEKEE (reference sequence). This CDR3 region has 16 residues.

J is TRBJ2-7 and V is TRBV5-1; TRBD2 matches at 7 bases. Trimming cost V 1 base and J 2 bases; bases outside gene matches: 9. There are 16 residues in the CDR3. Germline V gene lookup returns CDR1 SGHRS and CDR2 YFSETQ. CDR3 protein: CASSLTPAGPTYEQYF. CDR3 DNA: TGCGCCAGCAGCTTGACCCCAGCGGGGCCCACCTACGAGCAGTACTTC.

The chain recombines TRBV11-2 with TRBJ2-5; 7 bases line up with TRBD2. Germline V gives CDR1 SGHAT, CDR2 FQNNGV. Trimming cost V 1 base and J 2 bases; bases outside gene matches: 4. CDR3 length equals 15 residues. The CDR3 region has the DNA TGTGCCAGCAGCTTAGGATGGGGGGGGCAAGAGACCCAGTACTTC. It specifies CASSLGWGGQETQYF.